This entry concerns a single TCR beta chain. Its antigen remains unknown. TCRdb reprocessed the 5' RACE reads with MiXCR, giving one entry per CDR3 protein. The table records 300,000 to 400,000 distinct CDR3 sequences, about 10% of them present only once. The sample originates from a study of identical twins. Study-wide points: There were fewer insertions in abundant cord blood beta clonotypes, but memory repertoires showed no such pattern. Partial confounding of zero-insertion analyses by invariant MAIT and iNKT cells was possible.

Germline V gene sequence: CDR1 SEHNR, CDR2 FQNEAQ (reference sequence). V was pared by 5 bases and J by 11 bases, with 27 bases between. The CDR3 has 16 residues. The source material was naive T cells sorted from blood. The chain joins TRBV7-9 to TRBJ1-1; a possible D gene is TRBD1 (5 bases). The receptor comes from a woman aged 50 to 65 in good health. CDR3 residues: CASSLGKPGPLGGAFF. The CDR3 bases are TGTGCCAGCAGCCTAGGCAAACCGGGACCTCTCGGTGGGGCTTTCTTT.